The sequence of this T cell receptor (beta chain) was determined in a study of PD-1 blockade in mismatch repair-deficient tumors. The V gene's germline CDR1 is MNHNS and CDR2 SASEGT. The ends were cut back, 2 bases at V and 4 bases at J, with 6 bases in the middle. The length of the CDR3 is 13 residues. Study findings and constraints: Tumor-resident clones, often absent from pretreatment blood, expanded after pembrolizumab and then contracted.

Concerning this clone itself: Its antigen remains unknown.

The assay was immunoSEQ multiplex PCR, and TCRdb's table has in-frame clones only and misses some. The data contain about 110,000 clones, around 80% of them singletons. The source of this sequence is an adult with mismatch repair-deficient cancer. V usage is TRBV6-1 and J usage is TRBJ2-1, with D uncertain. This material consisted of peripheral blood, taken 60 to 65 weeks after starting pembrolizumab. CDR3: CASSELQYNEQFF. Here the CDR3 DNA reads TGTGCCAGCAGTGAACTTCAGTACAATGAGCAGTTCTTC.